These 23 T cell receptor beta chains came from one sample sequenced in a study of regulatory T cells in long-lasting Graves disease. Arm-PCR of CDR3 regions with iRepertoire HTBI primers generated TCR beta libraries. MiXCR, run by TCRdb on the multiplex PCR reads, gives a single entry per CDR3 protein. The sample includes around 500,000 distinct CDR3 sequences, under 25% of them seen just once. Time point specified: persistent/refractory GD, antithyroid drugs over 5 years with positive TRAb. After RNA was extracted from PBMCs, the TCR library was made from it. Material: peripheral blood mononuclear cells (PBMCs), obtained when the disease was refractory, from a patient treated with antithyroid drugs. The receptors were sampled from a female donor with Graves disease.

This clonotype was detected only a few times. The chain couples TRBV10-3 to TRBJ1-2, with a possible D match to TRBD1 (6 bases). CDR3 size: 13 residues. Per germline, CDR1 ENHRY and CDR2 SYGVKD. Trimming pared 4 bases from V and 4 bases from J, leaving 10 bases between. For the CDR3, the DNA is TGTGCCATCAGTGGGACAGCCTTCTATGGCTACACCTTC. It encodes CAISGTAFYGYTF.

V is TRBV20-1 and J is TRBJ1-1; 10 nucleotides agree with TRBD1. V lost 0 bases and J lost 4; bases outside the gene matches: 5. The CDR3 has 15 residues. CDR1 and CDR2 from the germline V gene are DFQATT and SNEGSKA (reference sequence). CDR3 sequence (DNA): TGCAGTGCTAGAGATCCCGGACAGGGGGTCACTGAAGCTTTCTTT. Translating gives CSARDPGQGVTEAFF.

The V call is TRBV2, the J call TRBJ1-3; D is unclear. V dropped 7 bases and J dropped 3 bases, with 7 bases sitting between them. This CDR3 spans 12 amino acids. CDR1 is SNHLY, CDR2 FYNNEI, per germline. The CDR3 sequence: CASIRDGNTIYF. The CDR3 DNA sequence: TGTGCCAGCATCCGGGATGGAAACACCATATATTTT. The entire variable domain, with the rest obtained from reference TRBV2 and TRBJ1-3, is as follows: EPEVTQTPSHQVTQMGQEVILRCVPISNHLYFYWYRQILGQKVEFLVSFYNNEISEKSEIFDDQFSVERPDGSNFTLKIRSTKLEDSAMYFCASIRDGNTIYFGEGSWLTVV.

At least ten counts were recorded for this clonotype. The chain uses TRBV10-2 and TRBJ2-5, with D hard to call. Trimming pared 10 bases from V and 4 bases from J, leaving 10 bases between. The CDR3 length is 11 residues. Germline-derived CDR1 and CDR2 are WSHSY and SAAADI. The CDR3 protein is CATTGLETQYF. The CDR3 region has the DNA TGCGCCACCACGGGCCTAGAGACCCAGTACTTC.

This clonotype was seen a handful of times. The rearrangement uses TRBV19 and TRBJ1-1; a possible D gene is TRBD1 (6 bases). Trimming took 1 base from V and 4 from J, leaving 10 bases between them. The germline V gene encodes CDR1 LNHDA and CDR2 SQIVND (reference sequence). The CDR3 contains 14 residues. The CDR3: CASSIGTAGTEAFF. CDR3 coding DNA: TGTGCCAGTAGTATAGGGACAGCGGGCACTGAAGCTTTCTTT.

CDR3 sequence (DNA): TGTGCCAGCAGCCTCGGGACTAGCGGGAGAAAAAGAGAGACCCAGTACTTC. Translated: CASSLGTSGRKRETQYF. V gene TRBV12-3 or TRBV12-4 combines with J gene TRBJ2-5; 14 bases match TRBD2. With V trimmed by 6 bases and J by 4 bases, 10 bases remained unmatched. The CDR3 runs 17 residues.

This clonotype showed up many times. The chain couples TRBV27 to TRBJ2-7, with D perhaps assigned TRBD1 or TRBD2 (5 bases each). The germline CDR1 and CDR2 sequences are MNHEY and SMNVEV (reference sequence). The CDR3 consists of 15 residues. V was cut by 6 bases and J by 1 base, with 16 bases left in between. CDR3 protein: CASSPPGRKSYEQYF. In nucleotides, the CDR3 is TGTGCCAGCAGCCCCCCGGGACGGAAATCCTACGAGCAGTACTTC.

This sequence joins TRBV27 and TRBJ1-5, with TRBD1 as a possible D gene (5 bases). The CDR3 length is 16 residues. Germline V gives CDR1 MNHEY, CDR2 SMNVEV (reference sequence). Trimming took 6 bases from V and 0 from J, leaving 15 bases between them. In DNA, the CDR3 is TGTGCCAGCAGACGCGCCGGGACGTCTAGCAATCAGCCCCAGCATTTT. Translating gives CASRRAGTSSNQPQHF.

In its sample, this clonotype was seen many times. The chain joins TRBV28 to TRBJ1-5; no clear D. CDR3 size: 14 residues. V was pared by 6 bases and J by 2 bases, with 11 bases between. CDR1 is MDHEN, CDR2 SYDVKM, per germline. CDR3 nucleotides: TGTGCCAGCAGCCTACGGTGGGGCAATCAGCCCCAGCATTTT. Amino acids: CASSLRWGNQPQHF.

This clonotype was detected ten times or more. The DNA of the CDR3 is TGTGCCAGCAGTCCCAGGAATAAACCCTCTGGAAACACCATATATTTT. It encodes CASSPRNKPSGNTIYF. The chain combines TRBV11-2 with TRBJ1-3; no clear D. The CDR3 spans 16 residues. Germline CDR1 SGHAT, CDR2 FQNNGV. Trimming cost V 6 bases and J 0 bases, with 15 bases left between them.

To note about this clonotype: A clone one base away is much larger, so this may be a read error. The rearrangement uses TRBV6-2 or TRBV6-3 and TRBJ1-4; D is perhaps TRBD1 (6 bases). In germline, CDR1 is MNHEY, CDR2 SVGEGT. Trimming removed 5 bases from V and 6 bases from J, with 16 bases in between. The CDR3 extends over 15 amino acids. CDR3 in amino acids: CASSGNGTIYEKLFF. The CDR3 nucleotides are TGTGCCAGCAGTGGCAACGGGACAATTTATGAAAAACTGTTTTTT.

In its sample, this clonotype was seen many times. V usage is TRBV28 and J usage is TRBJ2-2; D remains ambiguous. CDR3 length: 14 residues. V shed 1 base and J shed 6 bases, with 9 bases lying between them. The germline gives CDR1 MDHEN, CDR2 SYDVKM. This CDR3 is CASSLSISPGELFF. The DNA for the CDR3 is TGTGCCAGCAGTTTATCAATTAGTCCCGGGGAGCTGTTTTTT.

In this sample, this clonotype turned up a few times. The chain couples TRBV4-1 to TRBJ1-4; D is uncertain. The V gene lost 1 base and the J gene lost 7 bases, with 16 bases spanning the gap. The CDR3 length is 16 residues. From germline, CDR1 is MGHRA and CDR2 YSYEKL. The CDR3, as DNA: TGCGCCAGCAGCCAAGTCCCCGGGCTCGGAGGTGAAAAACTGTTTTTT. Translation: CASSQVPGLGGEKLFF.

Comment on this clonotype: A much larger clone sits a single nucleotide away, making a read error possible. The chain carries TRBV20-1 and TRBJ1-2; no firm D call. CDR1 and CDR2 (germline): DFQATT, SNEGSKA (reference sequence). The CDR3 has 14 amino acids. The V end lost 2 bases, the J end lost 6 bases, and 16 bases lay between the germline ends. This CDR3 is CSARLLRSADGYTF. In DNA, the CDR3 is TGCAGTGCTAGACTCCTTCGATCGGCTGATGGCTACACCTTC.

The DNA for the CDR3 is TGTGCCAGCACTCACAGGGGGACCCCGAGCGAGCAGTACTTC. It encodes CASTHRGTPSEQYF. The rearrangement uses TRBV7-9 and TRBJ2-7; the match to TRBD1 covers 8 bases. The CDR3 length is 14 residues. Germline V CDR1 and CDR2: SEHNR, FQNEAQ (reference sequence). With 7 bases clipped from V and 6 bases from J, the junction kept 11 bases outside the gene matches. The full variable domain, its missing parts supplied by reference TRBV7-9 and TRBJ2-7, is DTGVSQNPRHKITKRGQNVTFRCDPISEHNRLYWYRQTLGQGPEFLTYFQNEAQLEKSRLLSDRFSAERPKGSFSTLEIQRTEQGDSAMYLCASTHRGTPSEQYFGPGTRLTVT.

This clonotype was observed many times. The chain links TRBV30 to TRBJ2-5; D is unclear. Trimming shortened V by 0 bases and J by 5 bases, and 10 bases separated the two germline ends. Germline-derived CDR1 and CDR2 are GTSNPN and SVGIG (reference sequence). The CDR3 has 13 amino acids. CDR3 nucleotides: TGTGCCTGGAGTGTATCCGGAAAGGAGACCCAGTACTTC. It encodes CAWSVSGKETQYF.

This clonotype showed up many times. The rearrangement links TRBV7-2 to TRBJ2-4; D unclear. Per germline, CDR1 SGHTA and CDR2 FQGNSA. The CDR3 loop spans 13 amino acids. Trimming cost V 3 bases and J 10 bases, with 13 bases left between them. The CDR3 DNA reads as TGTGCCAGCAGCTTCGGCCGAGAATTTATTCAGTACTTC. The encoded protein is CASSFGREFIQYF.

The chain joins TRBV2 to TRBJ1-5; tentative D call: TRBD1 (6 bases). With 4 bases removed from V and 6 bases from J, the gap between germline ends came to 16 bases. This CDR3 spans 15 amino acids. Germline V gene data show CDR1 as SNHLY and CDR2 as FYNNEI. CDR3 nucleotide sequence: TGTGCCAGCAGTGTGGCGGGGGGCGCGTCTCAGCCCCAGCATTTT. Translated, it gives CASSVAGGASQPQHF.

This clonotype has a count of ten or more. The V call is TRBV20-1, the J call TRBJ2-5; 12 positions match TRBD2. The CDR3 is 16 residues long. Germline loops: CDR1 DFQATT, CDR2 SNEGSKA (reference sequence). Trimming took 6 bases from V and 1 from J; bases not matched to a gene: 9. The CDR3: CSADGLAGNIQETQYF. The CDR3 nucleotides read TGCAGTGCGGATGGACTAGCGGGGAACATCCAAGAGACCCAGTACTTC.

At least ten counts were recorded for this clonotype. The V and J genes are TRBV20-1 and TRBJ2-7; 10 bases map to TRBD2. The CDR3 contains 17 residues. V was pared by 4 bases and J by 6 bases, with 18 bases of the junction left unmatched. Germline V gene lookup returns CDR1 DFQATT and CDR2 SNEGSKA (reference sequence). The CDR3 reads CSAKPPWAGLAYREQYF. The DNA for the CDR3 is TGCAGTGCTAAGCCACCCTGGGCGGGACTAGCGTACCGCGAGCAGTACTTC.

V and J are TRBV3-1 and TRBJ2-5, with 9 positions matching TRBD1. The DNA matches TRBJ2-1 better at its end, which makes the J call doubtful. CDR1 is LGHDT and CDR2 is YNNKEL in the germline V gene (reference sequence). The CDR3 is made up of 16 amino acids. The CDR3 spells CASSQDRGQGRNEQFF. The CDR3 coding sequence is TGTGCCAGCAGCCAAGATCGGGGACAGGGACGAAATGAGCAGTTCTTC.

CDR3 nucleotides: TGTGCCAGCAGTTTTAATTCCGCCGGGGAGCTGTTTTTT. Protein product: CASSFNSAGELFF. V gene TRBV27 combines with J gene TRBJ2-2; no clear D. Germline lookup yields CDR1 MNHEY and CDR2 SMNVEV (reference sequence). V was pared by 3 bases and J by 6 bases, with 8 bases between. The CDR3 runs to 13 residues.

The V gene is TRBV6-2 or TRBV6-3, the J gene TRBJ2-7; possible D gene TRBD2, 5 bases. The CDR3 is 15 residues long. V was cut by 0 bases and J by 5 bases, with 14 bases left in between. Per the germline V gene, CDR1 is MNHEY and CDR2 is SVGEGT. CDR3: CASSYSLGGSNEQYF. As DNA, the CDR3 is TGTGCCAGCAGTTACTCGCTAGGCGGGTCCAACGAGCAGTACTTC.